This T cell receptor beta chain is from a study of blood T cell repertoires in COVID-19. As for the study in general: Some COVID-19 samples were acute and others convalescent; all came from the United States, Italy and Spain.

Per the authors' pipeline: Estimation of nucleated cell counts relied on the amplification of reference gene primers. The data were produced by immunoSEQ multiplex PCR, yet TCRdb's version contains in-frame clones alone and is incomplete. The V and J calls and the clone size are those of that table, but D and trimming were determined from the DNA. The repertoire consists of over 55,000 clones, with roughly 80% occurring once and the leading ten covering around 4%. The CDR3 runs 17 residues. Germline V lookup: CDR1 SEHNR, CDR2 FQNEAQ (reference sequence). The V end lost 4 bases, the J end lost 4 bases, and 22 bases lay between the germline ends. Everyone who took part was roughly 18 to 89 years old, and they came from over 20 US areas. Cohort assignment relied on participant-reported clinical history.

Sequences were obtained from PBMCs or T cells enriched from blood (not recorded which). This TCR was recovered from a woman in her thirties or forties with acute COVID-19. This chain links TRBV7-9 with TRBJ1-2; possibly TRBD1 for D (6 bases). The CDR3 loop reads CASSSPAAQGPFYGYTF. The CDR3 nucleotides read TGTGCCAGCAGCTCCCCCGCGGCCCAGGGGCCTTTCTATGGCTACACCTTC.